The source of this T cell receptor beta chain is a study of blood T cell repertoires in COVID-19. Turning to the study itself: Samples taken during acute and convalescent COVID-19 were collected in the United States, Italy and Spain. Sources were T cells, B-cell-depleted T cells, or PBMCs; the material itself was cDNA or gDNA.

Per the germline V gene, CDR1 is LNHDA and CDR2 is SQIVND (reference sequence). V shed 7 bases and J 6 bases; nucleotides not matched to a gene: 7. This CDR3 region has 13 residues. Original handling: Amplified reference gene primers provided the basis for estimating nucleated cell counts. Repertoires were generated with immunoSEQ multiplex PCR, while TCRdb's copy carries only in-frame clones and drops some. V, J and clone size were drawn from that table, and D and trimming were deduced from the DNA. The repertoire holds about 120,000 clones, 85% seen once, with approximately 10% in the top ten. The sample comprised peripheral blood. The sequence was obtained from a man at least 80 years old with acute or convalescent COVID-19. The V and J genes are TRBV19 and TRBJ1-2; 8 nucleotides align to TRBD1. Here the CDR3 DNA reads TGTGCCAGTATATCGCAGGGGGCCAATGGCTACACCTTC. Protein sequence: CASISQGANGYTF.